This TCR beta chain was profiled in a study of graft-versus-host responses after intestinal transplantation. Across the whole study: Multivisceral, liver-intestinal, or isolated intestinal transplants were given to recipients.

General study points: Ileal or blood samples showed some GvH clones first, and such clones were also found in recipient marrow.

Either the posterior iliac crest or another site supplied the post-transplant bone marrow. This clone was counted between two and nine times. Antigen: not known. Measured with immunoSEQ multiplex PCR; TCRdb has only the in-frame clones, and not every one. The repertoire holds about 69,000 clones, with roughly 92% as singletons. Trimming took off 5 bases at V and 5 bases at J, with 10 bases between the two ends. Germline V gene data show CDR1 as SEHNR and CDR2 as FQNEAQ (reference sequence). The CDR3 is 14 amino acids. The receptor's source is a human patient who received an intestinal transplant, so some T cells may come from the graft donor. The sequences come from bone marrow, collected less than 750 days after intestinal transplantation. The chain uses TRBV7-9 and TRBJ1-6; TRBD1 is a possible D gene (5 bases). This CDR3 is CASSPRQHNSPLHF. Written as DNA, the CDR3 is TGTGCCAGCAGCCCCCGACAGCATAATTCACCCCTCCACTTT.